These T cell receptor beta chains were read from a single sample in a study of blood T cell repertoires in COVID-19. Produced via immunoSEQ multiplex PCR; TCRdb's table is partial and in-frame only. The sample lists some 230,000 clones; 80% to 90% were seen once. Sequencing was carried out using PBMCs or T cells enriched from blood (not recorded which). The receptors derive from a woman aged 18 to 35 in a cohort exposed to, infected with or recovered from COVID-19 (not recorded which). The CDR3 runs from the conserved cysteine through the conserved F or W. Fields, in order: J gene, clone size, V gene, D gene, CDR3 protein, CDR3 DNA. D genes are given only for firm matches. Only some rows state a clone size, as once, few, many or a class for expanded clones.

TRBJ1-1 NA TRBV7-9 NA CASSPAGSTEAFF TGTGCCAGCAGCCCCGCGGGATCCACTGAAGCTTTCTTT
TRBJ2-7 NA TRBV27 TRBD1 CASTQTGGASYEQYF TGTGCCAGCACCCAGACAGGGGGCGCGTCCTACGAGCAGTACTTC
TRBJ2-7 NA TRBV15 NA CATRISSAYEQYF TGTGCCACCAGGATAAGTTCGGCCTACGAGCAGTACTTC
TRBJ2-7 NA TRBV18 NA CASSPQDTYPYEQYF TGTGCCAGCTCACCACAGGACACCTATCCCTACGAGCAGTACTTC
TRBJ2-7 few TRBV20-1 NA CSAIPGLEQYF TGCAGTGCTATTCCGGGACTGGAGCAGTACTTC
TRBJ2-1 NA TRBV27 TRBD2 CASSSGLAGGRGEQFF TGTGCCAGCAGTTCGGGACTAGCGGGAGGTAGAGGTGAGCAGTTCTTC
TRBJ2-3 NA TRBV5-4 TRBD2 CASSLMAGAGTDTQYF TGTGCCAGCAGCTTAATGGCGGGAGCGGGCACAGATACGCAGTATTTT
TRBJ2-1 NA TRBV5-1 TRBD2 CASSLEGGQRGNEQFF TGCGCCAGCAGCTTGGAGGGAGGCCAGCGGGGTAATGAGCAGTTCTTC
TRBJ2-2 NA TRBV2 TRBD1 CASDRGVSGELFF TGTGCCAGCGACAGGGGAGTTTCCGGGGAGCTGTTTTTT
TRBJ2-5 NA TRBV11-2 NA CASSLGTEETQYF TGTGCCAGCAGCTTGGGCACCGAAGAGACCCAGTACTTC
TRBJ2-1 NA TRBV5-6 TRBD2 CASSLVAGLMNEQFF TGTGCCAGCAGCTTGGTAGCGGGGCTAATGAATGAGCAGTTCTTC
TRBJ2-2 NA TRBV12-5 TRBD1 CASGRGTGGTGELFF TGTGCTAGTGGGAGAGGGACAGGGGGCACCGGGGAGCTGTTTTTT
TRBJ2-7 NA TRBV19 NA CASSARQASYEQYF TGTGCCAGTAGTGCGCGTCAGGCCTCCTACGAGCAGTACTTC
TRBJ2-5 NA TRBV6-5 TRBD2 CATRGLAEETQYF TGTGCCACACGGGGACTAGCGGAAGAGACCCAGTACTTC
TRBJ1-5 many TRBV19 TRBD1 CASRDRGQGNQPQHF TGTGCCAGTAGGGACAGGGGACAAGGCAATCAGCCCCAGCATTTT
TRBJ1-1 many TRBV25-1 NA CASTLHGRDTEAFF TGTGCCAGCACTCTCCACGGGAGGGACACTGAAGCTTTCTTT
TRBJ1-5 NA TRBV6-1 NA CASSEQSEPQHF TGTGCCAGCAGTGAACAATCGGAGCCCCAGCATTTT
TRBJ1-1 NA TRBV27 NA CASSLVVRGTEAFF TGTGCCAGCAGTTTAGTTGTCAGGGGTACTGAAGCTTTCTTT
TRBJ1-2 few TRBV3-1/TRBV3-2 TRBD1 CASSQEGTANYGYTF TGTGCCAGCAGCCAAGAGGGGACAGCTAACTATGGCTACACCTTC
TRBJ2-7 NA TRBV16 NA CASSQGIRGETYEQYF TGTGCCAGCAGCCAAGGGATCAGGGGGGAAACCTACGAGCAGTACTTC
TRBJ1-5 once TRBV18 TRBD1 CASSPSIGGQGQPQHF TGTGCCAGCTCACCGTCGATTGGGGGACAGGGGCAGCCCCAGCATTTT
TRBJ2-1 NA TRBV10-3 NA CAIGRTREIEQFF TGTGCCATCGGTCGGACAAGGGAAATTGAGCAGTTCTTC
TRBJ1-2 NA TRBV24-1 NA CATSDGVPRGYTF TGTGCCACCAGTGACGGGGTCCCGCGAGGCTACACCTTC
TRBJ1-1 NA TRBV5-1 TRBD1 CASSLGDSTWAFF TGCGCCAGCAGCTTGGGGGACAGCACCTGGGCTTTCTTT
TRBJ1-3 NA TRBV19 NA CASSVDREVGNTIYF TGTGCCAGTAGTGTAGACCGGGAGGTTGGAAACACCATATATTTT
TRBJ1-1 NA TRBV29-1 NA CSVIQGSGTEAFF TGCAGCGTTATTCAGGGAAGTGGGACTGAAGCTTTCTTT
TRBJ1-6 NA TRBV5-1 NA CASSLANPGDSPLHF TGCGCCAGCAGCTTGGCCAACCCAGGGGATTCACCCCTCCACTTT
TRBJ1-5 NA TRBV20-1 NA CSASSRDYSNQPQHF TGCAGTGCTAGTAGCAGGGACTATAGCAATCAGCCCCAGCATTTT
TRBJ2-1 NA TRBV24-1 TRBD2 CATSPGLAGVGNEQFF TGTGCCACCAGTCCCGGACTAGCGGGAGTCGGCAATGAGCAGTTCTTC
TRBJ1-4 NA TRBV27 NA CASSLKFGGTTGGKLFF TGTGCCAGCAGTTTAAAATTTGGGGGGACCACCGGCGGAAAACTGTTTTTT
TRBJ2-3 NA TRBV7-8 NA CASSLDYSVGTDTQYF TGTGCCAGCAGCTTAGACTATAGCGTAGGGACAGATACGCAGTATTTT
TRBJ2-1 NA TRBV5-5 TRBD2 CASSRAGRGNEQFF TGTGCCAGCAGCCGAGCGGGGCGAGGCAATGAGCAGTTCTTC
TRBJ1-2 NA TRBV24-1 TRBD1 CATSDWDRVDGYTF TGTGCCACCAGTGATTGGGACAGGGTCGACGGCTACACCTTC
TRBJ1-5 NA TRBV11-3 NA CASSLEGGFLANQPQHF TGTGCCAGCAGCTTAGAGGGGGGTTTCCTCGCGAATCAGCCCCAGCATTTT
TRBJ2-5 NA TRBV21-1 NA CARGSGGAKEETQYF TGTGCCAGGGGTAGCGGGGGGGCGAAAGAGGAGACCCAGTACTTC
TRBJ1-2 NA TRBV6-5 NA CASSYSEQGRYGYTF TGTGCCAGCAGTTACTCGGAGCAGGGCCGCTATGGCTACACCTTC
TRBJ1-5 NA TRBV9 NA CASSVGFHENQPQHF TGTGCCAGCAGCGTAGGCTTTCACGAGAATCAGCCCCAGCATTTT
TRBJ1-1 NA TRBV3-1/TRBV3-2 NA CASSRRGNTEAFF TGTGCCAGCAGCCGCCGGGGGAACACTGAAGCTTTCTTT
TRBJ2-1 NA TRBV14 TRBD2 CASSPGRGGYNEQFF TGTGCCAGCAGCCCCGGGCGGGGGGGATACAATGAGCAGTTCTTC
TRBJ2-5 NA TRBV7-7 TRBD1 CASSLGQVPGGTQYF TGTGCTAGCAGCTTGGGACAGGTCCCAGGTGGGACCCAGTACTTC
TRBJ2-5 NA TRBV14 TRBD2 CASSQSGGLQETQYF TGTGCCAGCAGCCAAAGCGGGGGGCTCCAAGAGACCCAGTACTTC
TRBJ1-2 NA TRBV9 TRBD1 CASTPGTGASYTF TGTGCCAGCACCCCCGGAACAGGGGCGAGCTACACCTTC
TRBJ1-5 NA TRBV7-8 TRBD1 CASSLGGQTRNQPQHF TGTGCCAGCAGCTTAGGGGGACAGACGCGAAATCAGCCCCAGCATTTT
TRBJ1-6 NA TRBV7-3 NA CASSLEGQGYSPLHF TGTGCCAGCAGCTTAGAGGGACAAGGTTATTCACCCCTCCACTTT
TRBJ2-3 NA TRBV14 NA CASSRLGGGWLTDTQYF TGTGCCAGCAGCCGTCTCGGGGGAGGTTGGCTGACAGATACGCAGTATTTT
TRBJ1-1 NA TRBV9 TRBD1 CASSPQGTGGVEAFF TGTGCCAGCAGCCCCCAGGGGACAGGGGGGGTTGAAGCTTTCTTT
TRBJ2-7 NA TRBV11-3 TRBD1 CASSLSRDSFLTGEQYF TGTGCCAGCAGCTTAAGTCGGGACAGCTTCCTGACGGGGGAGCAGTACTTC
TRBJ2-3 NA TRBV5-4 TRBD2 CASSLASGITDTQYF TGTGCCAGCAGCTTGGCTAGCGGGATCACAGATACGCAGTATTTT
TRBJ2-7 NA TRBV27 TRBD1 CASSSSPSTGKYEQYF TGTGCCAGCAGTTCCTCGCCCTCGACAGGGAAGTACGAGCAGTACTTC
TRBJ1-1 once TRBV2 TRBD1 CASSLGQGVEAFF TGTGCCAGCAGTCTCGGACAGGGAGTTGAAGCTTTCTTT
TRBJ1-2 NA TRBV28 TRBD1 CASSSPMTGSSGYTF TGTGCCAGCAGTTCGCCAATGACAGGGTCGAGTGGCTACACCTTC
TRBJ1-6 NA TRBV5-1 NA CASSLVGGADSPLHF TGCGCCAGCAGCTTGGTAGGGGGAGCGGATTCACCCCTCCACTTT
TRBJ2-5 NA TRBV6-1 NA CASSEDLRRETQYF TGTGCCAGCAGTGAAGATCTTAGGCGGGAGACCCAGTACTTC
TRBJ1-5 NA TRBV7-9 NA CASSQINQPQHF TGTGCCAGCAGCCAGATCAATCAGCCCCAGCATTTT
TRBJ1-1 once TRBV7-6 NA CASSSSFEAFF TGTGCCAGCAGCTCGAGCTTTGAAGCTTTCTTT
TRBJ2-1 NA TRBV5-4 TRBD2 CASSLELAGGGEQFF TGTGCCAGCAGCTTGGAACTAGCGGGGGGCGGTGAGCAGTTCTTC
TRBJ1-1 NA TRBV7-3 NA CASRAGGSGTEAFF TGTGCCAGCAGGGCGGGGGGATCCGGCACTGAAGCTTTCTTT
TRBJ2-7 once TRBV12-3/TRBV12-4 TRBD2 CASSLSGGYEQYF TGTGCCAGCAGTTTATCGGGGGGATACGAGCAGTACTTC
TRBJ2-5 NA TRBV5-1 TRBD2 CASSPMTSGRGETQYF TGCGCCAGCAGCCCGATGACTAGCGGGAGGGGGGAGACCCAGTACTTC